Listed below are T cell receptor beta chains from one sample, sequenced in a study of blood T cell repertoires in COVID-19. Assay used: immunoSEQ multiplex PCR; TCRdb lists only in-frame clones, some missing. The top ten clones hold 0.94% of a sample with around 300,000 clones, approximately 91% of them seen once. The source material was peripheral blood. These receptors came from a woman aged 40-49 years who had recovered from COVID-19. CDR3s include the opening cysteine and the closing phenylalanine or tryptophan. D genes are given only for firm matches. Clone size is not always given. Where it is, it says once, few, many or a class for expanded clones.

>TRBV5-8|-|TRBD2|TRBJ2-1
CASSLSGSSYNEQFF
TGTGCCAGCAGCCTTAGCGGGAGCTCCTACAATGAGCAGTTCTTC
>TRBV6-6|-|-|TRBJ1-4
CASREDPRQEKLFF
TGTGCCAGCAGGGAGGACCCCCGCCAAGAAAAACTGTTTTTT
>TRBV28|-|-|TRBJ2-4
CASSLYRKNIQYF
TGTGCCAGCAGTTTGTACAGAAAAAACATTCAGTACTTC
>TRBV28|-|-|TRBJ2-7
CASTLGTTDYEQYF
TGTGCCAGCACCCTAGGGACAACGGACTACGAGCAGTACTTC
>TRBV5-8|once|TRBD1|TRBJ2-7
CASSFGQGPYEQYF
TGTGCCAGCAGCTTTGGACAGGGGCCATACGAGCAGTACTTC
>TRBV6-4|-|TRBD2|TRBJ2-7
CASSPRLAGACEQYF
TGTGCCAGCAGCCCGAGACTAGCGGGAGCATGCGAGCAGTACTTC
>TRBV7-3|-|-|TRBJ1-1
CASSLTEGTEAFF
TGTGCCAGCAGCTTAACGGAGGGCACTGAAGCTTTCTTT
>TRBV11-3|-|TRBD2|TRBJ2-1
CASSSTLAGGGNEQFF
TGTGCCAGCAGCTCCACTCTAGCGGGAGGTGGGAATGAGCAGTTCTTC
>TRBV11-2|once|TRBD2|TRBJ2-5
CASSFGLAANQETQYF
TGTGCCAGCAGCTTTGGACTAGCGGCTAACCAAGAGACCCAGTACTTC
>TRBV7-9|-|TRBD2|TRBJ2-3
CASSPSGGTDTQYF
TGTGCCAGCAGCCCTTCGGGGGGAACAGATACGCAGTATTTT
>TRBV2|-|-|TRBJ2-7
CARGASDSYEQYF
TGTGCCAGGGGCGCTAGCGACTCCTACGAGCAGTACTTC
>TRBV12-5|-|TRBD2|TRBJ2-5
CASGLIGTSGNVAHVGTQYF
TGTGCTAGTGGTTTGATAGGGACTAGCGGGAACGTGGCCCACGTGGGGACCCAGTACTTC
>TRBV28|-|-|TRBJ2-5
CASNTPGAETQYF
TGTGCCAGCAATACCCCGGGAGCAGAGACCCAGTACTTC
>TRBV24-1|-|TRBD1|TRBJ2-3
CATSDRGWTDTQYF
TGTGCCACCAGCGACAGGGGGTGGACAGATACGCAGTATTTT
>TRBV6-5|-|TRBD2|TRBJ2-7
CASSSPTSGLGEQYF
TGTGCCAGCAGTTCCCCGACTAGCGGCTTGGGTGAGCAGTACTTC
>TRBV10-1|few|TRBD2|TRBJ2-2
CASSAADSGTTGELFF
TGCGCCAGCAGTGCGGCTGATAGCGGGACCACCGGGGAGCTGTTTTTT
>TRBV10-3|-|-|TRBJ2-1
CAISAIAGYNEQFF
TGTGCCATCAGCGCCATAGCCGGATACAATGAGCAGTTCTTC
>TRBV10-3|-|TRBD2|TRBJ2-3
CATRASGSATDTQYF
TGTGCCACCAGGGCTAGCGGGAGCGCCACAGATACGCAGTATTTT
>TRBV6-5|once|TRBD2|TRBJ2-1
CASSLGGRALGEQFF
TGTGCCAGCAGTTTGGGCGGGAGGGCGTTGGGTGAGCAGTTCTTC
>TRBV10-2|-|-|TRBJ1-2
CASSQFGGGNYGYTF
TGCGCCAGCAGCCAATTTGGTGGCGGTAACTATGGCTACACCTTC
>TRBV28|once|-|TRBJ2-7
CASSSDRSEQYF
TGTGCCAGCAGTTCTGACAGGTCCGAGCAGTACTTC
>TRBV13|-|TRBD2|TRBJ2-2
CASRWASGNTGELFF
TGTGCCAGCAGGTGGGCTAGCGGGAACACCGGGGAGCTGTTTTTT
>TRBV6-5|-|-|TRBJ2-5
CASGDLGETQYF
TGTGCCAGCGGGGACTTAGGAGAGACCCAGTACTTC
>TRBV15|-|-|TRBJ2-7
CATSSIGSRTYEQYF
TGTGCCACCAGCAGTATCGGGAGCCGGACCTACGAGCAGTACTTC
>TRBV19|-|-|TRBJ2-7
CASSRQDRGYEQYF
TGTGCCAGTAGTCGGCAGGACAGAGGATACGAGCAGTACTTC
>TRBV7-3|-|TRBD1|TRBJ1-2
CASSLTGTGSYTF
TGTGCCAGCAGCTTGACCGGGACAGGGAGCTACACCTTC
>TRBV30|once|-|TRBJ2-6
CAWRVSSGANVLTF
TGTGCCTGGAGGGTGAGCTCTGGGGCCAACGTCCTGACTTTC
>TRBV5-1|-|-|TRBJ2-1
CASSVEQGRNEQFF
TGCGCCAGCAGCGTCGAACAGGGGAGGAATGAGCAGTTCTTC
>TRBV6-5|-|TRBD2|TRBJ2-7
CASSLGLAAPYEQYF
TGTGCCAGCAGTTTAGGACTAGCGGCCCCCTACGAGCAGTACTTC
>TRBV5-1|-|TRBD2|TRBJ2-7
CASSLAGTSVLEQYF
TGCGCCAGCAGCTTGGCCGGGACTAGCGTCCTCGAGCAGTACTTC
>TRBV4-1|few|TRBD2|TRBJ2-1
CASSRGLAGGGEQFF
TGCGCCAGCAGCCGCGGACTAGCGGGGGGAGGTGAGCAGTTCTTC
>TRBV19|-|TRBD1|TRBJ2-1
CASSIQGVQFF
TGTGCCAGTAGTATACAGGGGGTCCAGTTCTTC
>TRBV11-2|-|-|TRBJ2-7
CASSLVASGDSPYEQYF
TGTGCCAGCAGCTTAGTGGCGTCGGGGGATTCCCCCTACGAGCAGTACTTC
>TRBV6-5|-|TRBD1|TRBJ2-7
CASSGTAYEQYF
TGTGCCAGCAGCGGGACAGCCTACGAGCAGTACTTC
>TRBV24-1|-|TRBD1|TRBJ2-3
CATSDVGQGADTQYF
TGTGCCACCAGTGATGTTGGACAGGGTGCAGATACGCAGTATTTT
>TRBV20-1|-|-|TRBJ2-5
CRASGGLAPGQETQYF
TGCAGGGCTAGTGGTGGCCTAGCGCCAGGGCAAGAGACCCAGTACTTC
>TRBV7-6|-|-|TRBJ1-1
CASSERHGTEAFF
TGTGCCAGCAGCGAAAGACACGGCACTGAAGCTTTCTTT
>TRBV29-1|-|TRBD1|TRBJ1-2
CSVGDRGNYGYTF
TGCAGCGTTGGGGACAGGGGTAACTATGGCTACACCTTC
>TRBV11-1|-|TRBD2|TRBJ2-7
CASSGGLAGATYEQYF
TGTGCCAGCAGCGGGGGACTAGCGGGAGCCACCTACGAGCAGTACTTC
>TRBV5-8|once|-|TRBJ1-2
CASSLAGGLTNYGYTF
TGTGCCAGCAGCTTGGCTGGGGGACTGACTAACTATGGCTACACCTTC
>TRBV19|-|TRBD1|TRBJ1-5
CASRQGHQPQHF
TGTGCCAGTCGACAGGGGCATCAGCCCCAGCATTTT
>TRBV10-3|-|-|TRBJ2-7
CAISDSKGRNEQYF
TGTGCCATCAGTGATAGTAAGGGGCGGAACGAGCAGTACTTC
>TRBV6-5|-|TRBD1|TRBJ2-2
CASSYRQGTGELFF
TGTGCCAGCAGTTACCGACAGGGGACCGGGGAGCTGTTTTTT